These T cell receptor beta chains were read from a single sample in a study of PD-1 blockade in classical Hodgkin lymphoma. Here immunoSEQ multiplex PCR was the method, and the copy in TCRdb shows in-frame clones only, minus some. The sample has more than 11,000 clones, roughly 77% seen once. The source was peripheral blood mononuclear cells (PBMCs), collected at baseline. These receptors all come from a human donor with classical Hodgkin lymphoma. CDR3s include the opening cysteine and the closing phenylalanine or tryptophan. The D gene is left open where the match is weak. Rows give clone size only sometimes, using once, few, many, or a class for an expanded clone.

clone_size cdr3_length j_call d_call v_call cdr3_aa cdr3_nt
NA 15 TRBJ2-1 TRBD1 TRBV7-3 CASSSPGTGYNEQFF TGTGCCAGCAGCTCCCCCGGGACAGGGTACAATGAGCAGTTCTTC
NA 14 TRBJ2-7 TRBD1 TRBV28 CASSPSGQGAEQYF TGTGCCAGCAGCCCATCAGGACAGGGGGCCGAGCAGTACTTC
NA 14 TRBJ1-2 NA TRBV7-2 CAQTGTGGGYGYTF TGTGCTCAAACCGGGACCGGGGGTGGCTATGGCTACACCTTC
NA 15 TRBJ2-3 TRBD1 TRBV7-2 CASTSQRGRADTQYF TGTGCCAGCACCTCACAGAGGGGGCGGGCAGATACGCAGTATTTT
NA 14 TRBJ2-7 NA TRBV28 CASSLSGNQYEQYF TGTGCCAGCAGTTTATCCGGTAATCAGTACGAGCAGTACTTC
few 12 TRBJ1-2 NA TRBV21-1 CASSRQGIGYTF TGTGCCAGCAGCCGGCAGGGAATTGGCTACACCTTC
NA 15 TRBJ2-5 NA TRBV5-1 CASSRMPGNQETQYF TGCGCCAGCAGCCGTATGCCAGGTAACCAAGAGACCCAGTACTTC
NA 16 TRBJ2-1 NA TRBV5-1 CASSLGGGATYNEQFF TGCGCCAGCAGCTTGGGTGGGGGGGCCACCTACAATGAGCAGTTCTTC
NA 13 TRBJ1-2 NA TRBV7-2 CASTKRRREGYTF TGTGCCAGCACCAAAAGGAGGAGGGAAGGCTACACCTTC
NA 14 TRBJ2-7 NA TRBV11-2 CASSLDGAVWLQYF TGTGCCAGCAGCTTAGATGGGGCGGTATGGTTGCAGTACTTC
few 15 TRBJ1-5 TRBD1 TRBV6-6 CASSLDAGGGQPQHF TGTGCCAGCAGTTTGGATGCAGGGGGTGGTCAGCCCCAGCATTTT
NA 15 TRBJ1-1 NA TRBV6-5 CASSSSLGTNTEAFF TGTGCCAGCAGTTCCTCTTTGGGCACGAACACTGAAGCTTTCTTT
NA 15 TRBJ2-1 NA TRBV9 CASSLSGGSYNEQFF TGTGCCAGCAGCCTCAGTGGGGGCTCCTACAATGAGCAGTTCTTC
NA 15 TRBJ2-7 TRBD2 TRBV5-1 CASGAGDNNPYEQYF TGCGCCAGCGGGGCGGGAGACAATAATCCCTACGAGCAGTACTTC
NA 15 TRBJ2-7 NA TRBV18 CASSGAGVSSYEQYF TGTGCCAGCTCGGGAGCAGGGGTGAGCTCCTACGAGCAGTACTTC
NA 13 TRBJ2-5 TRBD1 TRBV19 CASSATGYETQYF TGTGCCAGTAGCGCGACAGGGTACGAGACCCAGTACTTC
NA 16 TRBJ1-2 NA TRBV5-2 CASKEVRERKTYGYTF TGTGCCAGCAAGGAAGTTAGAGAGCGAAAGACCTATGGCTACACCTTC
NA 15 TRBJ2-7 NA TRBV7-2 CASHGGAGASYEQYF TGTGCCAGCCACGGGGGCGCGGGGGCCTCCTACGAGCAGTACTTC
NA 15 TRBJ2-5 TRBD1 TRBV28 CASSSPGQGRETQYF TGTGCCAGCAGCTCACCGGGACAGGGGCGAGAGACCCAGTACTTC
NA 13 TRBJ2-5 NA TRBV7-7 CATGDGTLGAQYF TGTGCCACGGGTGACGGGACTCTCGGGGCCCAGTACTTC
NA 15 TRBJ2-2 TRBD1 TRBV2 CASSGGQVSPGELFF TGTGCCAGCAGTGGGGGACAGGTATCCCCCGGGGAGCTGTTTTTT